The 2 T cell receptor beta chains in this list originate from one sample, sequenced in a study of T cells in Graves' hyperthyroidism and ophthalmopathy. The source material, RNA transcripts, was used to amplify TCR beta CDR3 regions. Using the HTBI primer set, a first-round RT-PCR was run on the TCR CDR3. TCRdb reprocessed the multiplex PCR reads via MiXCR and lists one record per CDR3 protein. The sample holds approximately 400,000 distinct CDR3 sequences; around a sixth are singletons and the top ten take 28%. Specimen: blood. The receptors were sampled from a woman aged 18-29 years with Graves' hyperthyroidism that later progressed to Graves' ophthalmopathy.

At least ten counts were recorded for this clonotype. The gene calls are TRBV6-2 or TRBV6-3 and TRBJ2-1, with D hard to call. In germline, CDR1 is MNHEY, CDR2 SVGEGT. This CDR3 comprises 15 residues. Trimming removed 7 bases at V and 3 bases at J, with 16 bases between. The CDR3 nucleotides are TGTGCCAGCACCCCGCCCGAACCGGGCTACAATGAGCAGTTCTTC. The encoded protein is CASTPPEPGYNEQFF.

This clonotype has ten or more counts. V gene TRBV6-1 combines with J gene TRBJ2-7, with D tentatively TRBD1 (5 bases). Looked up from germline, CDR1 is MNHNS and CDR2 is SASEGT. Trimming took 4 bases from V and 0 from J, leaving 13 bases between them. There are 15 residues in the CDR3. In nucleotides, the CDR3 is TGTGCCAGCAGTGGTGACAGCTACTACTCCTACGAGCAGTACTTC. Translation gives CASSGDSYYSYEQYF.